Presented here are 17 T cell receptor beta chains from one specimen sequenced in a study of T cell changes during pregnancy in multiple sclerosis. TCRdb keeps only in-frame clones here, not all; method: immunoSEQ multiplex PCR. The data contain approximately 65,000 clones, around 92% of them singletons. The specimen comprised CD8+ T cells from peripheral blood mononuclear cells, sampled in the third trimester of pregnancy. These receptors all stem from a female donor in good health, enrolled as a control in a pregnancy study.

Only a few counts were recorded for this clone. The rearrangement links TRBV30 to TRBJ1-1; tentatively, D is TRBD1 (5 bases). Trimming stripped 5 bases from V and 11 bases from J, with 15 bases between. Germline values: CDR1 GTSNPN, CDR2 SVGIG (reference sequence). This CDR3 is built from 11 residues. CDR3 in DNA: TGTGCCTGGGGGGCCCGGTTTGGGGCTTTCTTT. Residues: CAWGARFGAFF.

CDR3 nucleotide sequence: TGTGCCAGCAGCCTCCCTGAGGGGACTAAGACCCAGTACTTC. This codes for CASSLPEGTKTQYF. V gene TRBV7-6 combines with J gene TRBJ2-5; 7 bases line up with TRBD2. The junction had 9 bases not matched to a gene; V was cut back by 5 bases and J by 6 bases. Germline lookup yields CDR1 SGHVS and CDR2 FNYEAQ. The CDR3 contains 14 residues.

The genes are TRBV27 and TRBJ1-5, with TRBD1 matching 8 bases. Per germline, CDR1 MNHEY and CDR2 SMNVEV (reference sequence). The CDR3 is 13 residues long. With V trimmed by 8 bases and J by 4 bases, 4 bases remained unmatched. This CDR3 is CASGDRGNQPQHF. The CDR3 nucleotides read TGTGCCAGCGGAGACAGGGGAAATCAGCCCCAGCATTTT.

J is TRBJ2-5 and V is TRBV12-2; the table names TRBD2, a call not compared with the DNA. TRBV12-2 constitutes a pseudogene. This CDR3 contains 18 residues. CDR3 sequence (DNA): TGTGCAAGTCGCACCCGTCCTCCCGCGGGGGGGCGTCAAGAGACCCAGTACTTC. This gives the protein CASRTRPPAGGRQETQYF.

The genes are TRBV5-1 and TRBJ1-2, with 11 positions matching TRBD1. This CDR3 is 18 amino acids long. Germline CDR1 and CDR2: SGHRS and YFSETQ. The V and J ends lost 0 bases and 6 bases, in that order; junction bases with no gene match: 13. CDR3 sequence: CASSLDPFGTGGADGYTF. CDR3 coding DNA: TGCGCCAGCAGCTTGGATCCTTTCGGGACAGGGGGGGCCGATGGCTACACCTTC.

V and J are TRBV4-2 and TRBJ1-5, with 7 nucleotides matching TRBD1. There are 16 residues in the CDR3. Germline trimming cut 0 bases from V and 5 bases from J; bases unmatched to any gene: 7. In germline, CDR1 is LGHNA, CDR2 YNFKEQ. The CDR3 spells CASSQDGGTADQPQHF. The CDR3 region has the DNA TGTGCCAGCAGCCAAGATGGTGGGACAGCCGATCAGCCCCAGCATTTT.

This sequence joins TRBV25-1 and TRBJ2-1; 7 positions agree with TRBD2. Per the germline V gene, CDR1 is MGHDK and CDR2 is SYGVNS. Losses at the gene ends were 6 bases for V and 8 bases for J; bases not matched to a gene: 13. CDR3 length: 15 amino acids. CDR3 region: CASSKSGTMSDEQFF. CDR3 DNA sequence: TGTGCCAGCAGCAAGTCGGGGACTATGAGCGATGAGCAGTTCTTC.

This clone showed up just once. V and J are TRBV7-6 and TRBJ1-6; perhaps TRBD1 as D (5 bases). This CDR3 is 13 amino acids long. The V and J ends lost 5 bases and 9 bases respectively, with 11 bases between them. Per the germline V gene, CDR1 is SGHVS and CDR2 is FNYEAQ. DNA for the CDR3: TGTGCCAGCAGCGCTCGGGGGGGTTCACCCCTCCACTTT. Its protein is CASSARGGSPLHF.

The J gene is TRBJ1-1, the V gene TRBV10-3; no firm D call. Trimming removed 3 bases from V and 0 bases from J, with 8 bases in between. This CDR3 is 14 amino acids long. From germline, CDR1 is ENHRY and CDR2 SYGVKD. The CDR3 protein is CAISDNLMNTEAFF. In DNA, the CDR3 is TGTGCCATCAGTGATAACCTAATGAACACTGAAGCTTTCTTT.

The chain combines TRBV7-3 with TRBJ2-7, with D maybe TRBD2 (6 bases). V was trimmed by 5 bases and J by 0 bases, leaving 11 bases between them. This CDR3 has 14 amino acids. Germline CDR1 is SGHTA and CDR2 is FQGTGA. DNA of the CDR3: TGTGCCAGCAGCCAAAGCGGGTTCTCCTACGAGCAGTACTTC. Translation gives CASSQSGFSYEQYF.

The chain carries TRBV14 and TRBJ2-1; a possible D gene is TRBD1 (5 bases). V gave up 1 base and J gave up 10 bases, with 11 bases separating them. The CDR3 loop spans 13 amino acids. Germline V gene sequence: CDR1 SGHDN, CDR2 FVKESK. CDR3 DNA: TGTGCCAGCAGCCAAGTGTCACCAGGGGAGCAGTTCTTC. Residues: CASSQVSPGEQFF.

V is TRBV30 and J is TRBJ1-5; the D gene is possibly TRBD1 (5 bases). Germline values: CDR1 GTSNPN, CDR2 SVGIG (reference sequence). The V end lost 5 bases, the J end lost 6 bases, and 11 bases lay between the germline ends. This CDR3 has 12 amino acids. The CDR3 loop reads CAWGQGTQPQHF. The CDR3 region has the DNA TGTGCCTGGGGCCAGGGTACTCAGCCCCAGCATTTT.

J is TRBJ2-5 and V is TRBV7-9, with D possibly being TRBD2 (6 bases). The CDR3 sequence is 15 residues long. Germline V gene lookup returns CDR1 SEHNR and CDR2 FQNEAQ (reference sequence). Between the trimmed V and J ends, which lost 2 bases and 0 bases, there was a span of 10 bases. DNA for the CDR3: TGTGCCAGCAGCTTACCTAGCGTGTACCAAGAGACCCAGTACTTC. Translated: CASSLPSVYQETQYF.

The chain recombines TRBV4-3 with TRBJ1-4, with TRBD1 matching 9 bases. Per germline, CDR1 LGHNA and CDR2 YSLEER. The trim removed 3 bases at V and 8 bases at J, leaving 10 bases unmatched. The CDR3 has 16 amino acids. The CDR3 region has the DNA TGCGCCAGCAGCCATCGTACAGGGGGCGAGGGCGAAAAACTGTTTTTT. Protein product: CASSHRTGGEGEKLFF.

The count of this clone is one. The rearrangement joins TRBV7-9 to TRBJ1-2, with 7 bases that match TRBD1. There are 13 residues in the CDR3. The germline gives CDR1 SEHNR, CDR2 FQNEAQ (reference sequence). V lost 1 base and J lost 4; bases outside the gene matches: 0. The CDR3 spells CASSLGDSYGYTF. The CDR3 DNA follows: TGTGCCAGCAGCTTAGGGGACAGCTATGGCTACACCTTC.

This clone was recorded only once. This sequence joins TRBV11-2 and TRBJ2-7; 8 nucleotides match TRBD1. The junction had 11 bases not matched to a gene; V was cut back by 4 bases and J by 3 bases. Germline V lookup: CDR1 SGHAT, CDR2 FQNNGV. The CDR3 is 16 amino acids. Written as DNA, the CDR3 is TGTGCCAGCAGCTCCGGGACAGGAGGTCGCAACTACGAGCAGTACTTC. This gives the protein CASSSGTGGRNYEQYF.

The chain recombines TRBV7-9 with TRBJ2-5, with TRBD2 identical over 8 bases. The CDR3 sequence is 13 residues long. The J segment lost 3 bases and the V segment lost 6 bases, leaving 3 bases of the junction unmatched. Germline assignment: CDR1 SEHNR and CDR2 FQNEAQ (reference sequence). CDR3 sequence reads: CASRQLAEETQYF. The CDR3 bases are TGTGCCAGCAGGCAACTAGCGGAAGAGACCCAGTACTTC. The full variable domain, with the rest looked up from reference TRBV7-9 and TRBJ2-5, is DTGVSQNPRHKITKRGQNVTFRCDPISEHNRLYWYRQTLGQGPEFLTYFQNEAQLEKSRLLSDRFSAERPKGSFSTLEIQRTEQGDSAMYLCASRQLAEETQYFGPGTRLLVL.